One and the same sample provided the 18 T cell receptor beta chains below, sequenced in a study of T-cell reconstitution after alpha-beta-depleted transplantation in children. Unique molecular identifiers were incorporated during preparation of the TCRbeta library. TCRdb called the PCR reads again in MiXCR, with one record for every CDR3 protein. Of 220,000 or so distinct CDR3 sequences listed, roughly 8.2% are singletons. The specimen comprised PBMCs, mostly from graft donor cells, sampled 180 days after TCRalphabeta/CD19-depleted stem cell transplant. These receptors were taken from a male patient younger than 18 who had a stem cell transplant for acute lymphoblastic leukemia, so the T cells may come from the graft donor.

This chain links TRBV20-1 with TRBJ1-3; D gene ambiguous. Germline values: CDR1 DFQATT, CDR2 SNEGSKA (reference sequence). This CDR3 is 15 amino acids long. V lost 4 bases and J 3 bases, leaving 16 bases between the germline ends. DNA of the CDR3: TGCAGTGCTACACCCAAATTTTTGGGTGGAAACACCATATATTTT. Amino acids: CSATPKFLGGNTIYF.

This clonotype showed up many times. The V and J genes are TRBV29-1 and TRBJ2-7; TRBD1 matches 8 bases. The CDR3 has 12 residues. The junction had 2 bases not matched to a gene; V was cut back by 4 bases and J by 3 bases. Germline CDR1 is SQVTM and CDR2 is ANQGSEA. This chain's CDR3 is CSVADRDYEQYF. In nucleotides, the CDR3 is TGCAGCGTTGCGGACAGGGACTACGAGCAGTACTTC.

This clonotype was found many times. CDR3 amino acids: CASSRRDSLSYEQYF. The CDR3 DNA reads as TGTGCCAGCAGCCGCAGGGACAGCCTCTCCTACGAGCAGTACTTC. V gene TRBV7-8 combines with J gene TRBJ2-7; 7 bases align to TRBD1. Per the germline V gene, CDR1 is SGHVS and CDR2 is FQNEAQ. CDR3 size: 15 residues. Trimming removed 5 bases from V and 0 bases from J; junction bases left unmatched: 7.

This clonotype was picked up many times. J is TRBJ1-2 and V is TRBV5-1, with D unclear. CDR3 length: 14 residues. Trimming removed 0 bases at V and 4 bases at J, with 10 bases between. Per germline, CDR1 SGHRS and CDR2 YFSETQ. CDR3 region: CASSLERGGYGYTF. The CDR3 DNA reads as TGCGCCAGCAGCTTGGAACGTGGTGGCTATGGCTACACCTTC.

This clonotype occurred many times. The chain recombines TRBV5-1 with TRBJ2-7; 10 bases are a match to TRBD1. Germline CDR1 and CDR2: SGHRS and YFSETQ. The CDR3 is 15 residues long. Germline trimming cut 7 bases from V and 5 bases from J; bases unmatched to any gene: 12. CDR3 loop: CASASTGTGADEQYF. The DNA for the CDR3 is TGCGCCAGCGCTTCCACCGGGACAGGGGCCGACGAGCAGTACTTC.

This rearrangement joins TRBV9 to TRBJ1-4, with D possibly TRBD1 on 6 matching bases. V lost 4 bases to trimming and J lost 7 bases, with 14 bases between them. Germline assignment: CDR1 SGDLS and CDR2 YYNGEE. This CDR3 contains 14 residues. This CDR3 reads CASSITGTSEKLFF. In nucleotides, the CDR3 is TGTGCCAGCAGCATTACCGGGACAAGTGAAAAACTGTTTTTT.

Many counts were recorded for this clonotype. The V and J genes are TRBV7-8 and TRBJ2-2, with 9 bases lining up with TRBD1. V shed 2 bases, J shed 4 bases, and the junction held 5 bases outside the gene matches. The CDR3 has 16 residues. The germline gives CDR1 SGHVS, CDR2 FQNEAQ. DNA of the CDR3: TGTGCCAGCAGCTTAATCCGGGACAGGGCCACCGGGGAGCTGTTTTTT. Its protein product is CASSLIRDRATGELFF.

This clonotype has at least ten counts. The chain carries TRBV5-1 and TRBJ2-1; 7 bases map to TRBD1. Trimming removed 2 bases from V and 7 bases from J; junction bases left unmatched: 9. The CDR3 totals 15 residues. Germline V gives CDR1 SGHRS, CDR2 YFSETQ. The DNA of the CDR3 is TGCGCCAGCAGCTTTGAGACAGGGAAAGTAAATGAGCAGTTCTTC. It encodes CASSFETGKVNEQFF.

This clonotype occurred many times. The CDR3 here is CASHALPTNTGELFF. Written as DNA, the CDR3 is TGTGCCAGCCACGCGCTACCAACGAACACCGGGGAGCTGTTTTTT. This chain links TRBV18 with TRBJ2-2, with D unclear. Trimming took 8 bases from V and 0 from J, leaving 13 bases between them. This CDR3 is 15 amino acids long. Looked up from germline, CDR1 is KGHSH and CDR2 is LQKENI.

This clonotype was recorded many times. The chain employs TRBV18 and TRBJ1-4; 11 positions agree with TRBD1. There are 16 residues in the CDR3. CDR1 and CDR2 from the germline V gene are KGHSH and LQKENI. V was clipped by 3 bases and J by 7 bases; unmatched bases: 7. DNA for the CDR3: TGTGCCAGCTCACCTCCTGGACAGGGGGCGAGTGAAAAACTGTTTTTT. Its translation: CASSPPGQGASEKLFF.

This clonotype was counted at least ten times. This chain connects TRBV20-1 to TRBJ2-7; D possibly corresponds to TRBD2 (6 bases). Per germline, CDR1 DFQATT and CDR2 SNEGSKA (reference sequence). This CDR3 comprises 12 residues. Trimming left V 5 bases short and J 6 bases short, with 14 bases between. The CDR3 nucleotides are TGCAGTGCTGGGGCATGGAGGGGCGAGCAGTACTTC. As protein: CSAGAWRGEQYF.

This clonotype was detected many times. In DNA form, the CDR3 reads TGTGCCAGCCTTGCCGGGTTCCATTTCTCCTACGAGCAGTACTTC. Protein product: CASLAGFHFSYEQYF. The chain combines TRBV6-2 or TRBV6-3 with TRBJ2-7; D is undetermined. V was cut by 8 bases and J by 0 bases, with 17 bases left in between. This CDR3 has 15 residues. Germline CDR1 and CDR2: MNHEY and SVGEGT.

Ten or more counts support this clonotype. The CDR3 spells CASSLGAHNYGYTF. CDR3 sequence (DNA): TGTGCCAGCAGCTTAGGGGCCCATAACTATGGCTACACCTTC. The V and J genes are TRBV7-2 and TRBJ1-2; D gene ambiguous. The CDR3 is 14 residues long. Germline values: CDR1 SGHTA, CDR2 FQGNSA. Trimming left V 1 base short and J 1 base short, with 7 bases between.

This clonotype was found many times. In DNA, the CDR3 is TGTGCCAGCAGCCCGGCAAGCGGGAGAGGTACAGATACGCAGTATTTT. This gives the protein CASSPASGRGTDTQYF. The chain carries TRBV11-2 and TRBJ2-3, with TRBD2 identical over 8 bases. This CDR3 is built from 16 residues. Trimming removed 5 bases from V and 3 bases from J; junction bases left unmatched: 10. Per the germline V gene, CDR1 is SGHAT and CDR2 is FQNNGV. The full variable domain, with the rest looked up from reference TRBV11-2 and TRBJ2-3, is EAGVAQSPRYKIIEKRQSVAFWCNPISGHATLYWYQQILGQGPKLLIQFQNNGVVDDSQLPKDRFSAERLKGVDSTLKIQPAKLEDSAVYLCASSPASGRGTDTQYFGPGTRLTVL.

In regard to this clonotype: This could be a read error, since a much larger clone is one nucleotide away. The genes are TRBV28 and TRBJ2-5; a possible D gene is TRBD1 (6 bases). Germline-derived CDR1 and CDR2 are MDHEN and SYDVKM. The CDR3 sequence is 15 residues long. CDR3 loop: CVSAQNWDTQETQYF. DNA for the CDR3: TGTGTCAGTGCCCAAAATTGGGACACACAAGAGACCCAGTACTTC.

This clonotype was counted at least ten times. The chain combines TRBV6-1 with TRBJ2-1, with TRBD2 matching over 12 bases. This CDR3 is 15 amino acids long. V lost 6 bases and J lost 2; bases outside the gene matches: 2. Germline V lookup: CDR1 MNHNS, CDR2 SASEGT. CDR3 in DNA: TGTGCCAGCAGACTAGCGGGAGGAACCTACAATGAGCAGTTCTTC. It encodes CASRLAGGTYNEQFF.

This clonotype was seen repeatedly, ten times or more. The chain combines TRBV7-2 with TRBJ2-7; D is possibly TRBD1 (5 bases). Germline CDR1 and CDR2: SGHTA and FQGNSA. The CDR3 runs to 13 residues. V lost 5 bases and J 3 bases, leaving 11 bases between the germline ends. The CDR3 sequence: CASSPRQSYEQYF. CDR3 in DNA: TGTGCCAGCAGCCCGCGACAGAGCTACGAGCAGTACTTC.

In its sample, this clonotype was seen many times. The chain links TRBV5-1 to TRBJ1-1; D not certain. The CDR3 totals 15 residues. Looked up from germline, CDR1 is SGHRS and CDR2 is YFSETQ. The ends were cut back, 4 bases at V and 1 base at J, with 14 bases in the middle. CDR3 bases: TGCGCCAGCAGCCCCCCCGAGGGCTGGAACACTGAAGCTTTCTTT. The encoded protein is CASSPPEGWNTEAFF.